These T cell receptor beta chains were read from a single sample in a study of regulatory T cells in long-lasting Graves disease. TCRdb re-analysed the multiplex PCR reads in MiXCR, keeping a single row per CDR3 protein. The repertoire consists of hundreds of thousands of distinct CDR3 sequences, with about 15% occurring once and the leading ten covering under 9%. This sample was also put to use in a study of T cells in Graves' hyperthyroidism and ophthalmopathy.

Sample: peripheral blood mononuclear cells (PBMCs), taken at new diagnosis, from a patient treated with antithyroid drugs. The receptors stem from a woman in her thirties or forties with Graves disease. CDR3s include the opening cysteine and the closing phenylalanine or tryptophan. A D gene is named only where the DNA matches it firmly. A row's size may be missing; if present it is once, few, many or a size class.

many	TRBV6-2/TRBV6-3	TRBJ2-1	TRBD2	CASRLLAGSNNEQFF	TGTGCCAGCAGACTTCTAGCGGGGTCTAACAATGAGCAGTTCTTC
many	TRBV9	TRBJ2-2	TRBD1	CASSAPGQGRSGELFF	TGTGCCAGCAGCGCTCCTGGACAGGGACGATCCGGGGAGCTGTTTTTT
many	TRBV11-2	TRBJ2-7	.	CASSGGGGWYEQYF	TGTGCCAGCAGCGGGGGAGGGGGGTGGTACGAGCAGTACTTC
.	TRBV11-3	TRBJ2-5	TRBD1	CASSPWTGGAVRQETQYF	TGTGCCAGCAGCCCTTGGACAGGGGGCGCCGTGAGGCAAGAGACCCAGTACTTC
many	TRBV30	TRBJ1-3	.	CACTPPGLNSGNTIYF	TGTGCCTGTACCCCGCCGGGACTAAACTCTGGAAACACCATATATTTT
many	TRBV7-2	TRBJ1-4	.	CASSLPTNEKLFF	TGTGCCAGCAGCTTACCGACTAATGAAAAACTGTTTTTT
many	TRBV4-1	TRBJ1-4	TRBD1	CASSPGQGLNEKLFF	TGCGCCAGCAGCCCTGGACAGGGCTTGAATGAAAAACTGTTTTTT
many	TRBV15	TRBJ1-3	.	CATSSRGLGDTIYF	TGTGCCACCAGCAGTAGGGGTCTGGGGGACACCATATATTTT
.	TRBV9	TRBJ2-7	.	CASSVAGTGPPYEQYF	TGTGCCAGCAGCGTAGCGGGGACGGGACCACCCTACGAGCAGTACTTC
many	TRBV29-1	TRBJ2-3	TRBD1	CSIRDRAADTQYF	TGCAGCATCCGGGACAGGGCTGCAGATACGCAGTATTTT
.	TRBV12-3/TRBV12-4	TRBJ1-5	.	CASSEQRASNQPQHF	TGTGCCAGCAGTGAACAACGGGCGAGCAATCAGCCCCAGCATTTT
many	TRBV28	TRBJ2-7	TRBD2	CASSSGTSRFGALSYEQYF	TGTGCCAGCAGTTCCGGGACTAGTAGGTTTGGGGCCCTCTCCTACGAGCAGTACTTC
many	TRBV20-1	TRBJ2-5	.	CSARLVRGGAQETQYF	TGCAGTGCCCGCCTCGTGCGGGGAGGCGCACAAGAGACCCAGTACTTC
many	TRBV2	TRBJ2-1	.	CASSDGGQGDEQFF	TGTGCCAGCAGTGATGGTGGGCAGGGAGATGAGCAGTTCTTC
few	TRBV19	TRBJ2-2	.	CASSPVGAGELFF	TGTGCCAGTAGTCCAGTGGGGGCCGGGGAGCTGTTTTTT
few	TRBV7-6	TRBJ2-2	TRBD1	CASGLTGGGRGGELFF	TGTGCCAGCGGCTTGACAGGGGGCGGTCGGGGCGGGGAGCTGTTTTTT
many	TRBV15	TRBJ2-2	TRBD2	CATSRLEREINTGELFF	TGTGCCACCAGCAGATTGGAGCGGGAGATTAACACCGGGGAGCTGTTTTTT
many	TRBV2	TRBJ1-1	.	CASTLLGQLGAFF	TGTGCCAGCACCCTCCTGGGGCAACTCGGGGCTTTCTTT
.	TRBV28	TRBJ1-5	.	CASSLYGGQGNQPQHF	TGTGCCAGCAGTTTATATGGGGGGCAGGGCAATCAGCCCCAGCATTTT
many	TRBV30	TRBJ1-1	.	CAWRQHRDWWTEAFF	TGTGCCTGGAGGCAGCACCGGGACTGGTGGACTGAAGCTTTCTTT
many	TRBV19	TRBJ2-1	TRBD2	CASSLFGGGSYNEQFF	TGTGCCAGTAGTCTTTTTGGGGGGGGGTCCTACAATGAGCAGTTCTTC
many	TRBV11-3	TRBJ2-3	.	CASSLGSYDGGTDTQYF	TGTGCCAGCAGCTTAGGTTCCTATGACGGAGGGACAGATACGCAGTATTTT
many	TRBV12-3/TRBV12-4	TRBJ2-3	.	CASSSPGRSTDTQYF	TGTGCCAGCAGTTCCCCAGGGCGGAGCACAGATACGCAGTATTTT
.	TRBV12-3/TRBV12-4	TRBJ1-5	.	CASSSGVQPQHF	TGTGCCAGCAGTTCGGGGGTTCAGCCCCAGCATTTT
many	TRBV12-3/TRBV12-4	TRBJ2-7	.	CASSLESGLGLTYEQYF	TGTGCCAGCAGTTTAGAATCAGGCCTGGGCCTCACCTACGAGCAGTACTTC
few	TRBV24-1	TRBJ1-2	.	CATSDLDRHDGYTF	TGTGCCACCAGTGATTTAGACCGGCATGATGGCTACACCTTC
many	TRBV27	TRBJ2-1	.	CASRPSGNNEQFF	TGTGCCAGCAGACCTTCCGGGAACAATGAGCAGTTCTTC
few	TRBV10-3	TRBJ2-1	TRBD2	CATGTSGSIEQFF	TGTGCCACCGGGACTAGCGGGAGTATTGAGCAGTTCTTC
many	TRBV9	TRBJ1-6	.	CASSVMDGNSPLHF	TGTGCCAGCAGCGTTATGGACGGCAATTCACCCCTCCACTTT
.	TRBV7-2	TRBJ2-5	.	CASSSRSQETQYF	TGTGCCAGCAGCTCGCGCAGCCAAGAGACCCAGTACTTC
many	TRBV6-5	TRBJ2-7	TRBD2	CASSSLPAGLASEQYF	TGTGCCAGCAGTTCCCTCCCAGCGGGGCTCGCCTCCGAGCAGTACTTC
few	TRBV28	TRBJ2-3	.	CGRDTQYF	TGTGGTCGGGATACGCAGTATTTT
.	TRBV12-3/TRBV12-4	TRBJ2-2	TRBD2	CASRRREGGGELFF	TGTGCCAGCAGGCGCAGGGAGGGAGGCGGGGAGCTGTTTTTT
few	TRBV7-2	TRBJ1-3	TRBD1	CASSPQTGVNTIYF	TGTGCCAGCAGCCCTCAGACAGGGGTGAACACCATATATTTT
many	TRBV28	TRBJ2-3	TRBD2	CASSSIAGGPSDTQYF	TGTGCCAGCAGTTCCATAGCGGGAGGGCCTTCAGATACGCAGTATTTT
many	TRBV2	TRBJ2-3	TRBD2	CASSEEGLAGELQYF	TGTGCCAGCAGTGAAGAGGGACTAGCGGGAGAATTGCAGTATTTT